This T cell receptor (beta chain) was sequenced during a study of blood T cell repertoires in COVID-19. Study-wide context: The samples span acute and convalescent COVID-19 from the United States, Italy and Spain.

In this sample, this clone turned up a few times. Germline lookup yields CDR1 SQVTM and CDR2 ANQGSEA. V gave up 6 bases and J gave up 6 bases; unmatched junction bases: 5. This CDR3 contains 12 residues. The table came from immunoSEQ multiplex PCR; TCRdb's copy has only in-frame clones and leaves some out. The sample has hundreds of thousands of clones, roughly 80% seen once. The material sequenced was PBMCs or T cells enriched from blood (not recorded which). This clonotype was sampled from a man aged 40-49 years who had been exposed to COVID-19. This chain connects TRBV29-1 to TRBJ2-7; TRBD1 matches at 10 bases. CDR3 in amino acids: CSVQTGGGEQYF. CDR3 DNA sequence: TGCAGCGTCCAGACAGGGGGCGGCGAGCAGTACTTC.